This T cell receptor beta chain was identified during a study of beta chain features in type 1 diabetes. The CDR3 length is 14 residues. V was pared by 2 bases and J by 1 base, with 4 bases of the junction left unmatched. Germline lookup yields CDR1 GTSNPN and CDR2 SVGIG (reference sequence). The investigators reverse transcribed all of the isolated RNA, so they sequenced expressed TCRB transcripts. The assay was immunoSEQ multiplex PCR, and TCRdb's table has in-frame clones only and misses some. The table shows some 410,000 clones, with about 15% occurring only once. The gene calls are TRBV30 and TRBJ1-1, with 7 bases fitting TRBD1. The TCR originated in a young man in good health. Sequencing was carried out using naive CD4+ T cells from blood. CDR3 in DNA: TGTGCCTGGAGTACAGGGGCTTCGAACACTGAAGCTTTCTTT. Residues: CAWSTGASNTEAFF. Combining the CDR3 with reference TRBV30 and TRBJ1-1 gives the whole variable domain SQTIHQWPATLVQPVGSPLSLECTVEGTSNPNLYWYRQAAGRGLQLLFYSVGIGQISSEVPQNLSASRPQDRQFILSSKKLLLSDSGFYLCAWSTGASNTEAFFGQGTRLTVV.